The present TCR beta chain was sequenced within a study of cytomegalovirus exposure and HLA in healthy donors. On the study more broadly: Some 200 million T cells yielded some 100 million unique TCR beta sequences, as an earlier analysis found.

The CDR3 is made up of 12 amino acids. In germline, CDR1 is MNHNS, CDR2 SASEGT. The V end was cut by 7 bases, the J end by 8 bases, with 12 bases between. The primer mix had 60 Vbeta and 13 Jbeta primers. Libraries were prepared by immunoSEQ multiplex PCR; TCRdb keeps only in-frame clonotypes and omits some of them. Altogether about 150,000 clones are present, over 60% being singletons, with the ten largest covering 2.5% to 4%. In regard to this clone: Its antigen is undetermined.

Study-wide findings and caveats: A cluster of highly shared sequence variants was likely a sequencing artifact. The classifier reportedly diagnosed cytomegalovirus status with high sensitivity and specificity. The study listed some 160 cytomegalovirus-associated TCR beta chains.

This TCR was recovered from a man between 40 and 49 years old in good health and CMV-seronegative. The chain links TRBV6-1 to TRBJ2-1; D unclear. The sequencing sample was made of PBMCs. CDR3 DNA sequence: TGTGCCAGCACCCTACTCGAGTATGAGCAGTTCTTC. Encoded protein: CASTLLEYEQFF.